Below are 14 T cell receptor beta chains sequenced from a single sample in a study of blood T cell repertoires in COVID-19 (dated by TCRdb to between 2020 and 2021). Library prep was done by the immunoSEQ multiplex PCR assay. TCRdb took this table from immuneACCESS and kept in-frame rearrangements with V and J called. Such tables lack part of the clones; where checked against another copy, unresolved V genes explain under half of the gap, and the rest is unexplained. The sample table records 55,000 to 75,000 clones; 83% of these occur just once. The leading ten clones occupy 5% to 6.5% of the sample. The material sequenced was peripheral blood. The receptors derive from a human donor in a cohort sampled during active COVID-19.

The chain joins TRBV2 to TRBJ2-5; the D is unclear. Germline CDR1 is SNHLY and CDR2 is FYNNEI. V dropped 6 bases and J dropped 0 bases, with 11 bases sitting between them. The CDR3 runs 14 residues. CDR3 region: CASRDTRYQETQYF. CDR3 DNA sequence: TGTGCCAGCAGAGACACACGGTACCAAGAGACCCAGTACTTC.

Here the CDR3 DNA reads TGTGCCAGCAGTTCCAATCCTAATACGCAGTATTTT. It is translated as CASSSNPNTQYF. The chain combines TRBV28 with TRBJ2-3, with unresolved D. Trimming took 4 bases from V and 7 from J, leaving 9 bases between them. The germline gives CDR1 MDHEN, CDR2 SYDVKM. The CDR3 runs 12 residues.

The chain links TRBV19 to TRBJ2-2, with 9 positions matching TRBD1. This CDR3 spans 14 amino acids. Germline V CDR1 and CDR2: LNHDA, SQIVND (reference sequence). V lost 6 bases to trimming and J lost 4 bases; unmatched junction nucleotides: 3. The CDR3 region is CASSGTGSTGELFF. In DNA form, the CDR3 reads TGTGCCAGTAGCGGGACAGGGAGCACCGGGGAGCTGTTTTTT.

V usage is TRBV6-5 and J usage is TRBJ1-1; 7 bases map to TRBD1. Germline CDR1 MNHEY, CDR2 SVGAGI. V lost 6 bases, J lost 7 bases, and 8 bases stayed unmatched. The CDR3 spans 13 residues. CDR3 nucleotide sequence: TGTGCCAGCAGGCGACAGGGAGTTGGTGAAGCTTTCTTT. It is translated as CASRRQGVGEAFF.

This chain links TRBV7-5 with TRBJ2-5; the table calls TRBD1, which could not be checked here. TRBV7-5 represents a pseudogene. There are 17 residues in the CDR3. CDR3 sequence: CARSLSPTRRVQETQYF. Written as DNA, the CDR3 is TGTGCCAGAAGCTTAAGTCCGACACGACGCGTCCAAGAGACCCAGTACTTC.

V gene TRBV5-1 combines with J gene TRBJ2-2, with D perhaps TRBD2 (5 bases). This CDR3 region has 14 residues. V gave up 5 bases and J gave up 2 bases, with 10 bases separating them. Germline V gene data show CDR1 as SGHRS and CDR2 as YFSETQ. The CDR3 loop is CASRRAENTGELFF. CDR3 nucleotides: TGCGCCAGCAGGAGGGCGGAAAACACCGGGGAGCTGTTTTTT.

CDR3: CASSYRVEETQYF. DNA of the CDR3: TGTGCCAGCAGTTACAGGGTCGAAGAGACCCAGTACTTC. The rearrangement uses TRBV2 and TRBJ2-5, with D maybe TRBD1 (6 bases). CDR1 is SNHLY, CDR2 FYNNEI, per germline. V shed 5 bases and J shed 3 bases, with 10 bases lying between them. The CDR3 covers 13 residues.

The chain employs TRBV6-5 and TRBJ2-1; 11 bases are shared with TRBD1. Germline V lookup: CDR1 MNHEY, CDR2 SVGAGI. This CDR3 comprises 15 residues. V shed 5 bases and J 6 bases; nucleotides not matched to a gene: 6. The CDR3: CASSPLDRGRNEQFF. The CDR3 region has the DNA TGTGCCAGCAGTCCCCTGGACAGGGGGCGCAATGAGCAGTTCTTC.

The sample holds a few counts of this clone. This chain links TRBV2 with TRBJ2-7; D remains unclear. CDR1 is SNHLY and CDR2 is FYNNEI in the germline V gene. Trimming took off 8 bases at V and 0 bases at J, with 11 bases between the two ends. This CDR3 has 13 residues. CDR3 protein: CASGEDSSYEQYF. The CDR3 bases are TGTGCCAGCGGCGAGGATAGCTCCTACGAGCAGTACTTC.

The gene calls are TRBV15 and TRBJ2-7, with D possibly being TRBD1 (6 bases). V was pared by 0 bases and J by 6 bases, with 18 bases between. The CDR3 length is 16 residues. The germline V gene encodes CDR1 LNHNV and CDR2 YYDKDF (reference sequence). CDR3 sequence: CATSRDPRQVNSEQYF. The CDR3 coding sequence is TGTGCCACCAGCAGAGATCCAAGACAGGTTAATTCCGAGCAGTACTTC.

The V call is TRBV19, the J call TRBJ1-2, with 9 positions matching TRBD1. CDR1 is LNHDA and CDR2 is SQIVND in the germline V gene (reference sequence). With 7 bases clipped from V and 8 bases from J, the junction kept 8 bases outside the gene matches. The CDR3 consists of 13 residues. CDR3 DNA sequence: TGTGCCAGTAACCCCGGGACAGGGTTCGGCTACACCTTC. Its translation: CASNPGTGFGYTF.

The gene calls are TRBV3-1 (or the pseudogene TRBV3-2) and TRBJ1-2, with TRBD1 matching over 11 bases. Trimming cost V 4 bases and J 8 bases; bases outside gene matches: 9. The CDR3 has 15 residues. Germline V gene lookup returns CDR1 LGHDT and CDR2 YNNKEL (reference sequence). In nucleotides, the CDR3 is TGTGCCAGCAGCCCCCCGGGACAGGGGGTTAAGGGCTACACCTTC. This translates into CASSPPGQGVKGYTF.

The CDR3 DNA is TGCGCCAGCAGCTCATCCCCGGGACAGGTCCAAGAGACCCAGTACTTC. Protein sequence: CASSSSPGQVQETQYF. The chain couples TRBV5-1 to TRBJ2-5, with TRBD1 identical over 8 bases. This CDR3 comprises 16 residues. J was trimmed by 1 base and V by 3 bases; bases with no gene match: 8. Looked up from germline, CDR1 is SGHRS and CDR2 is YFSETQ.

This chain uses TRBV13 with TRBJ2-2, with 8 bases that match TRBD1. V dropped 6 bases and J dropped 2; count of bases not matched to a gene: 8. Germline assignment: CDR1 PRHDT and CDR2 FYEKMQ (reference sequence). The CDR3 runs to 16 residues. This chain's CDR3 is CASSFGTGLNTGELFF. As DNA, the CDR3 is TGTGCCAGCAGTTTCGGGACAGGCCTAAACACCGGGGAGCTGTTTTTT. The full variable domain, in which reference TRBV13 and TRBJ2-2 provide the parts outside the CDR3, is AAGVIQSPRHLIKEKRETATLKCYPIPRHDTVYWYQQGPGQDPQFLISFYEKMQSDKGSIPDRFSAQQFSDYHSELNMSSLELGDSALYFCASSFGTGLNTGELFFGEGSRLTVL.